This T cell receptor beta chain was sequenced in a study of OX40 agonist ivuxolimab in advanced cancers. In the study overall: Patients receiving dose escalation had hepatocellular carcinoma, melanoma, renal cell or head and neck cancer. From 23 to 79 years was the age range, with a mean of approximately 63 years, and about 83% were male. Findings and limits, study-wide: At doses 0.1 to 3.0 mg/kg, CD4+ and CD8+ clones expanded.

Assay used: immunoSEQ multiplex PCR; TCRdb lists only in-frame clones, some missing. The table has 30,000 to 35,000 clones, 81% seen once. Turning to this clone: Its cognate antigen is unknown.

V was clipped by 5 bases and J by 1 base, with 12 bases between them. The CDR3 spans 14 residues. Germline V CDR1 and CDR2: LGHNA, YNFKEQ. The sampling schedule covered blood at baseline, cycle 4 day 1, and cycle 7 day 1. The origin of this receptor is an adult with an advanced solid tumor such as melanoma, head and neck, liver or kidney cancer. The chain couples TRBV4-2 to TRBJ2-7, with D maybe TRBD1 (5 bases). The sample consisted of CD4+ or CD8+ T cells sorted from blood, taken in a trial of the OX40 agonist ivuxolimab. CDR3 DNA: TGTGCCAGCAGCTTGGGCCAGGGATCCTACGAGCAGTACTTC. Translating gives CASSLGQGSYEQYF.